The source of this T cell receptor beta chain is a study of T cell repertoires and HLA-DP antigens. In the study overall: Pre-culture CD4+ samples used roughly 1,300 ng DNA versus 200 to 250 ng for CD137+CD4+ sorts. Notes on the study in general: Total CD4+ responders were stimulated by HeLa antigen-presenting cells.

A note on this clone: Its antigen is still unknown.

CDR1 and CDR2 (germline): ENHRY, SYGVKD. The CDR3 totals 16 residues. V dropped 6 bases and J dropped 2; count of bases not matched to a gene: 11. Measured with immunoSEQ multiplex PCR; TCRdb has only the in-frame clones, and not every one. This sample has 65,000 to 95,000 clones, with 80% found just once. The V gene is TRBV10-3, the J gene TRBJ2-7; 9 bases line up with TRBD1. The material sequenced was CD4+ T cells from PBMCs. This TCR derives from a man aged 60 to 69 in good health and CMV-seronegative. In nucleotides, the CDR3 is TGTGCCATCAGGAGGGCGGGACAGGGTCGGACCTACGAGCAGTACTTC. This sequence encodes CAIRRAGQGRTYEQYF.